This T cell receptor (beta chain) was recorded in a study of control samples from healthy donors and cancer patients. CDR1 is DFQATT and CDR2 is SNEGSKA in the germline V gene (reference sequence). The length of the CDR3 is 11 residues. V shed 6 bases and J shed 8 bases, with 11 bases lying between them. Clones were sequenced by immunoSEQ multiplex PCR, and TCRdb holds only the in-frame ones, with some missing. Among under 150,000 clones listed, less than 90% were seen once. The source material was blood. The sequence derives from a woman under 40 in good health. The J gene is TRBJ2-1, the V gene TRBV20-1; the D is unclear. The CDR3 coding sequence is TGCAGTGCCATCCAATGGGATGAGCAGTTCTTC. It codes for CSAIQWDEQFF.